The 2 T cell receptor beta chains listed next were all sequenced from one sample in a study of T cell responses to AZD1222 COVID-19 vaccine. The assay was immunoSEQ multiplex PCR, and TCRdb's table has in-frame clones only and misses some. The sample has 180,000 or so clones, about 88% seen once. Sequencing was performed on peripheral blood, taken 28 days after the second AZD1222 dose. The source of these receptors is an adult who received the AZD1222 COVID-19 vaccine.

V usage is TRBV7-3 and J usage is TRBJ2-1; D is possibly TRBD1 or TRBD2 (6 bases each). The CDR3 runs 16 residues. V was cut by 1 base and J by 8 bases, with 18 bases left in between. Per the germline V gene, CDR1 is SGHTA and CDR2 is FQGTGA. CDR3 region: CASSLRGQGRKDEQFF. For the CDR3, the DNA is TGTGCCAGCAGCTTAAGGGGGCAGGGGAGGAAGGATGAGCAGTTCTTC.

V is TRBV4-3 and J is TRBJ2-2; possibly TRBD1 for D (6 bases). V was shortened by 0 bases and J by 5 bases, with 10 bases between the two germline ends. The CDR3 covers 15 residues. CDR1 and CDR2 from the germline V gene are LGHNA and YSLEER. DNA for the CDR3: TGCGCCAGCAGCCAAGATATAGGGGGTACCGGGGAGCTGTTTTTT. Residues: CASSQDIGGTGELFF.